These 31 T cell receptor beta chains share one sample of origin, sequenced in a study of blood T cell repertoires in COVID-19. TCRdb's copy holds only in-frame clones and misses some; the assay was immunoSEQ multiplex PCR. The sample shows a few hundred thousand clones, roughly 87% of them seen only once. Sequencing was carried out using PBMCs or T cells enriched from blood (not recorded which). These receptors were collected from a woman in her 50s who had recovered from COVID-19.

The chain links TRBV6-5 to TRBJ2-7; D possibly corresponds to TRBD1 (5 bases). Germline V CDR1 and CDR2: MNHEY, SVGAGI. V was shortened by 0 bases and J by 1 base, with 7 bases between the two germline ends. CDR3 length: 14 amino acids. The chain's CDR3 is CASSYSTASYEQYF. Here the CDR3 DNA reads TGTGCCAGCAGTTACTCGACAGCTTCCTACGAGCAGTACTTC.

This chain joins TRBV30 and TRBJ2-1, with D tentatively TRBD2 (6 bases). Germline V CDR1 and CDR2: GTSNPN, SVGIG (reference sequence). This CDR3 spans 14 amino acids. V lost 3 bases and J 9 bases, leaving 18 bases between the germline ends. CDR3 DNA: TGTGCCTGGAGGGACGGCCTCCTGGGGGGTGAGCAGTTCTTC. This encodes CAWRDGLLGGEQFF.

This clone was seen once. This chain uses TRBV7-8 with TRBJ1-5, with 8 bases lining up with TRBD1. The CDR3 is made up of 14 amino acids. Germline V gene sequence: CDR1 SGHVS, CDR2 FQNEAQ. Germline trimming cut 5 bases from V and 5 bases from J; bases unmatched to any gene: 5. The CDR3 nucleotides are TGTGCCAGCAGCCTAGACAGGGGAGATCAGCCCCAGCATTTT. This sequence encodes CASSLDRGDQPQHF.

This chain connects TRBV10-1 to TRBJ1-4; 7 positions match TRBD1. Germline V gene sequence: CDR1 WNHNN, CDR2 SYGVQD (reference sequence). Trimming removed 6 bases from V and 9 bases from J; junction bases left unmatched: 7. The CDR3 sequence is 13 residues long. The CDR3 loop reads CASRRLTGQKLFF. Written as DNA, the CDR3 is TGCGCCAGCAGACGCCTGACAGGGCAAAAACTGTTTTTT.

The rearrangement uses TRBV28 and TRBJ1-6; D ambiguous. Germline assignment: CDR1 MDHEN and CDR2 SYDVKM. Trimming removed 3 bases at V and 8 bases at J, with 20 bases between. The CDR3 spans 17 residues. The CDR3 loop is CASSFGRRRLRDSPLHF. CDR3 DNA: TGTGCCAGCAGTTTTGGCCGGAGGCGGCTTAGGGATTCACCCCTCCACTTT.

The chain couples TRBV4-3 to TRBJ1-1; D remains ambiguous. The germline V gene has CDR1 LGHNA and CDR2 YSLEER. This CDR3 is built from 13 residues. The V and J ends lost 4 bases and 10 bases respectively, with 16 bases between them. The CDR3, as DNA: TGCGCCAGCAGCCGGTCGCTTGTGGAGGGAGCTTTCTTT. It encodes CASSRSLVEGAFF.

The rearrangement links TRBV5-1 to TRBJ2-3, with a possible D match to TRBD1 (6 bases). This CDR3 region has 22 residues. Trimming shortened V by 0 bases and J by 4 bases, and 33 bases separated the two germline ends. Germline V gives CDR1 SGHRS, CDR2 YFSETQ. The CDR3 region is CASSLAVGVQSVGLNRADTQYF. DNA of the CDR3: TGCGCCAGCAGCTTGGCCGTTGGAGTCCAATCGGTGGGGTTGAACAGGGCAGATACGCAGTATTTT. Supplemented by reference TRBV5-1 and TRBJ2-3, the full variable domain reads KAGVTQTPRYLIKTRGQQVTLSCSPISGHRSVSWYQQTPGQGLQFLFEYFSETQRNKGNFPGRFSGRQFSNSRSEMNVSTLELGDSALYLCASSLAVGVQSVGLNRADTQYFGPGTRLTVL.

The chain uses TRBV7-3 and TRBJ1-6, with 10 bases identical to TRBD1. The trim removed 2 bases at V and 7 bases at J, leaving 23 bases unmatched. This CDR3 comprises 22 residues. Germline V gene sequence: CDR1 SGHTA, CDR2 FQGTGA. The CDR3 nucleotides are TGTGCCAGCAGCTTAGAACCCGCGACAGGGGGCGGTTTATCTCATTTGAATTCACCCCTCCACTTT. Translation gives CASSLEPATGGGLSHLNSPLHF.

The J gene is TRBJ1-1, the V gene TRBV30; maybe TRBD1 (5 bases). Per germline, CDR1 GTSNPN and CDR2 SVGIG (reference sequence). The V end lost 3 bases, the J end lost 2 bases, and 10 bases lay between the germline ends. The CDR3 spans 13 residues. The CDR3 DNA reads TGTGCCTGGAGCCCACAGGTAAACACTGAAGCTTTCTTT. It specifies CAWSPQVNTEAFF.

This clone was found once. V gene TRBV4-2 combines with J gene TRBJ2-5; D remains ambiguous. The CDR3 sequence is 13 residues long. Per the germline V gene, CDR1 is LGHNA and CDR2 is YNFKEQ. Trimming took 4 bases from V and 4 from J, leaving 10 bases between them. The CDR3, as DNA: TGTGCCAGCAGCCGAGCCCTTGGAGAGACCCAGTACTTC. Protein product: CASSRALGETQYF.

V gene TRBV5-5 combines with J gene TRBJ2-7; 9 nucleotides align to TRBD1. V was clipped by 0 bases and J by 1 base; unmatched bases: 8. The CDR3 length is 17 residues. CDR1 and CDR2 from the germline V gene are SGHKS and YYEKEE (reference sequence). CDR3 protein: CASSLVPTGGKSYEQYF. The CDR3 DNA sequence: TGTGCCAGCAGCTTGGTCCCTACAGGGGGCAAGTCCTACGAGCAGTACTTC.

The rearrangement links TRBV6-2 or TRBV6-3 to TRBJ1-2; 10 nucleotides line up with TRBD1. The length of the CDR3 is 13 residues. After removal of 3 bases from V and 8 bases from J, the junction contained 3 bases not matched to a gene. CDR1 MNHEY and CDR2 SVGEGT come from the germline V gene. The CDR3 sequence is CASSYDRGLGYTF. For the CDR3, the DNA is TGTGCCAGCAGTTATGACAGGGGGCTCGGCTACACCTTC.

As DNA, the CDR3 is TGCGCCAGCAGCCAGCATCCGAGGACAGCCTACAATGAGCAGTTCTTC. The encoded protein is CASSQHPRTAYNEQFF. The chain uses TRBV4-1 and TRBJ2-1, with D tentatively TRBD1 (6 bases). V lost 3 bases to trimming and J lost 2 bases, with 14 bases between them. Germline V CDR1 and CDR2: MGHRA, YSYEKL. The CDR3 runs to 16 residues.

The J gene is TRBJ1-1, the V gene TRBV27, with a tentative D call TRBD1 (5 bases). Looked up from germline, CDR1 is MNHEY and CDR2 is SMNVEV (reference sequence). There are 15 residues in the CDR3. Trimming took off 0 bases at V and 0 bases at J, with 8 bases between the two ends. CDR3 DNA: TGTGCCAGCAGTTTATCCTCAGGGTTGAACACTGAAGCTTTCTTT. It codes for CASSLSSGLNTEAFF.

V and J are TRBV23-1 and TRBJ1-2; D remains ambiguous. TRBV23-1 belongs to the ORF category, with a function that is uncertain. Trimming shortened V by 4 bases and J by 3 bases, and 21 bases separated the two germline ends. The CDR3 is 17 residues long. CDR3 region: CASSPPLMTFPDYGYTF. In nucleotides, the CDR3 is TGCGCCAGCAGTCCACCCCTGATGACATTCCCCGACTATGGCTACACCTTC.

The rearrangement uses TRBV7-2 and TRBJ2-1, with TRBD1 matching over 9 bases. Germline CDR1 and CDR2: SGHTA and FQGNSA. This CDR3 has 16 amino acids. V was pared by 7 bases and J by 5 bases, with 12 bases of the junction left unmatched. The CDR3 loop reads CASNPRGQGLNNEQFF. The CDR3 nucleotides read TGTGCCAGCAACCCAAGGGGACAGGGTTTAAACAATGAGCAGTTCTTC.

The CDR3 here is CASSGTGLPEAFF. The CDR3 nucleotides read TGTGCCAGCAGCGGGACAGGGTTACCTGAAGCTTTCTTT. The chain joins TRBV7-3 to TRBJ1-1; 9 nucleotides line up with TRBD1. The V gene's germline CDR1 is SGHTA and CDR2 FQGTGA. The CDR3 loop spans 13 amino acids. The trim removed 5 bases at V and 6 bases at J, leaving 4 bases unmatched.

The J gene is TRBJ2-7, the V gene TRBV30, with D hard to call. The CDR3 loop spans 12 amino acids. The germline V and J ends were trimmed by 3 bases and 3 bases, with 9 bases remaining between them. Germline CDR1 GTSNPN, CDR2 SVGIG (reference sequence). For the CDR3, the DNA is TGTGCCTGGAGAGAGAGAAACTACGAGCAGTACTTC. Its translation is CAWRERNYEQYF.

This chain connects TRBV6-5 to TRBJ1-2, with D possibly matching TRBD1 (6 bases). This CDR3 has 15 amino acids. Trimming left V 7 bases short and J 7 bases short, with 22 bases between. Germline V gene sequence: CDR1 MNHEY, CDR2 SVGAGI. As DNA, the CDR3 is TGTGCCAGCAACCGGGGGGGGCCCACTGTTACTGGCTACACCTTC. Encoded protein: CASNRGGPTVTGYTF.

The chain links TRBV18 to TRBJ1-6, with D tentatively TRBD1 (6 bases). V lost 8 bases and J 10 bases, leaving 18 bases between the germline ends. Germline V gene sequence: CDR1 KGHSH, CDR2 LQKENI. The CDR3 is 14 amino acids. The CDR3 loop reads CASTPGQFGSPLHF. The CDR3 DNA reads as TGTGCCAGCACCCCGGGACAATTCGGATCACCCCTCCACTTT.

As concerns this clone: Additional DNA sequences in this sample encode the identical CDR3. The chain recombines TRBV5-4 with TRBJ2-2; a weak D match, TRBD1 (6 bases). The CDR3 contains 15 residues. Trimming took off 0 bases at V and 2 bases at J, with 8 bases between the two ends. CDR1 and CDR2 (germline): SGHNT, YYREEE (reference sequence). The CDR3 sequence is CASSLAQGNTGELFF. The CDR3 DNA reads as TGTGCCAGCAGCTTGGCACAGGGAAACACCGGGGAGCTGTTTTTT.

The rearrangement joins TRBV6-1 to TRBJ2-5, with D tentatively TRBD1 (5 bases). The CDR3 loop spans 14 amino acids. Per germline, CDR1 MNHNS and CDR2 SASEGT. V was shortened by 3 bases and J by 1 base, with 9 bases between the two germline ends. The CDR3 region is CASSDPQGQETQYF. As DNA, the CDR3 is TGTGCCAGCAGTGATCCCCAGGGCCAAGAGACCCAGTACTTC.

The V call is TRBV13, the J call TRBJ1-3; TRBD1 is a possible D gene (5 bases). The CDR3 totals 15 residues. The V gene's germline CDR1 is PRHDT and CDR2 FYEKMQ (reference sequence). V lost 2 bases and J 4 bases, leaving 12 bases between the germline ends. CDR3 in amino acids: CASSLQGLAGNTIYF. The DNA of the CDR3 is TGTGCCAGCAGCTTACAGGGTTTAGCCGGAAACACCATATATTTT.

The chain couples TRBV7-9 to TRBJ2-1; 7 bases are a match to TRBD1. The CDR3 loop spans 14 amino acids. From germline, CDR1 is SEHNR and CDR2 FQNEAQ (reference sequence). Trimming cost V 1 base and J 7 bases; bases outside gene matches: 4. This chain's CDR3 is CASSLERQGNEQFF. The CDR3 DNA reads TGTGCCAGCAGCTTAGAGAGACAGGGTAATGAGCAGTTCTTC.

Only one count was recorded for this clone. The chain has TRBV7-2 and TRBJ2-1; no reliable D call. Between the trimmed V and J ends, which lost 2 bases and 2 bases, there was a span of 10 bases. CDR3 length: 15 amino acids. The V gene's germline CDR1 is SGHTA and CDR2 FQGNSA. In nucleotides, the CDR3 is TGTGCCAGCAGCTTACTGGGCGACCCCTACAATGAGCAGTTCTTC. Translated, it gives CASSLLGDPYNEQFF. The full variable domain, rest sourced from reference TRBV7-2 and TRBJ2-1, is GAGVSQSPSNKVTEKGKDVELRCDPISGHTALYWYRQSLGQGLEFLIYFQGNSAPDKSGLPSDRFSAERTGGSVSTLTIQRTQQEDSAVYLCASSLLGDPYNEQFFGPGTRLTVL.

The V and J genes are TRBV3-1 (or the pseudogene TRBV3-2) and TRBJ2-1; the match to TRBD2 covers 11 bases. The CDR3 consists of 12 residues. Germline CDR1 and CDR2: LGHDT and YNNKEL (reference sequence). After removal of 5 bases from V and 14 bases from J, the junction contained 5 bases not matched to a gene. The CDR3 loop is CASSFSGGAEFF. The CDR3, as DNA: TGTGCCAGCAGCTTTAGCGGGGGGGCCGAGTTCTTC.

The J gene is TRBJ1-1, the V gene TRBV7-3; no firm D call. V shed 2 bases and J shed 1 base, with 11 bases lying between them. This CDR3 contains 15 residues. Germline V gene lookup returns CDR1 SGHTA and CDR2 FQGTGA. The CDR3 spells CASSLGHASNTEAFF. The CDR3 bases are TGTGCCAGCAGCTTAGGCCACGCTTCGAACACTGAAGCTTTCTTT. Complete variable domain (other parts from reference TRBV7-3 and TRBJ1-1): GAGVSQTPSNKVTEKGKYVELRCDPISGHTALYWYRQSLGQGPEFLIYFQGTGAADDSGLPNDRFFAVRPEGSVSTLKIQRTERGDSAVYLCASSLGHASNTEAFFGQGTRLTVV.

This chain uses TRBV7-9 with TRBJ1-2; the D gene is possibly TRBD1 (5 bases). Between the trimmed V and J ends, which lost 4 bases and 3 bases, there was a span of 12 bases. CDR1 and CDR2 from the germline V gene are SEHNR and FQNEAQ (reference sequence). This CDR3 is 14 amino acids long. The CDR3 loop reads CASSSLGGDYGYTF. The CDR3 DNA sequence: TGTGCCAGCAGCTCACTGGGGGGTGACTATGGCTACACCTTC.

The DNA for the CDR3 is TGTGCCAGCAGCTTGGACAGGCGGATTTCAGGAAACACCATATATTTT. This translates into CASSLDRRISGNTIYF. The rearrangement joins TRBV5-6 to TRBJ1-3; TRBD1 might be the D (5 bases). The germline V gene encodes CDR1 SGHDT and CDR2 YYEEEE. Trimming stripped 0 bases from V and 4 bases from J, with 14 bases between. The CDR3 contains 16 residues.

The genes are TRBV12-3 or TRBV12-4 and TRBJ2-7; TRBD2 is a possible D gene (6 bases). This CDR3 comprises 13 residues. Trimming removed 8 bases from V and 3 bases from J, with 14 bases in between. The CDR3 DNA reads TGTGCCAGCTCCCTCGGAGGGCTCTACGAGCAGTACTTC. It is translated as CASSLGGLYEQYF.

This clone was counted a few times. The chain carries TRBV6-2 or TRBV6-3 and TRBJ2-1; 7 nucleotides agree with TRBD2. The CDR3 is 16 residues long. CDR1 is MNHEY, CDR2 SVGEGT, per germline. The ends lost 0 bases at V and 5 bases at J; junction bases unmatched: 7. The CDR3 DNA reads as TGTGCCAGCAGTTACTCGGGGGGGAGTCTTAACAATGAGCAGTTCTTC. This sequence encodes CASSYSGGSLNNEQFF.